A selection of T cell receptor beta chains follows, all from one sample in a study of regulatory T cells in long-lasting Graves disease. TCRdb re-analysed the multiplex PCR reads in MiXCR, keeping a single row per CDR3 protein. The sample yields roughly 500,000 distinct CDR3 sequences, 13% seen once. These data also formed part of another study, on T cells in Graves' hyperthyroidism and ophthalmopathy.

Sequenced material: peripheral blood mononuclear cells (PBMCs), taken at new diagnosis, from a patient treated with antithyroid drugs. Source of these receptors: a man aged 25-45 years with Graves disease. CDR3s include the opening cysteine and the closing phenylalanine or tryptophan. The order of the fields is clone size, J gene, D gene, V gene, CDR3 protein, CDR3 DNA. D genes are given only for firm matches. Clone size is given for some rows only: seen once, a few or many times, or a class if the clone is expanded.

few	TRBJ2-4	.	TRBV9	CASRFTRVGPAKNIQYF	TGTGCCAGCAGGTTTACGCGGGTGGGGCCGGCCAAAAACATTCAGTACTTC
many	TRBJ2-3	TRBD1	TRBV20-1	CSARGSGQLGDTQYF	TGCAGTGCTAGAGGGTCGGGACAGCTCGGAGATACGCAGTATTTT
few	TRBJ1-2	TRBD1	TRBV19	CASSIAGQGTKLNYGYTF	TGTGCCAGTAGTATAGCGGGACAGGGGACCAAATTGAACTATGGCTACACCTTC
few	TRBJ2-1	.	TRBV10-3	CAISESAVLGNEQFF	TGTGCCATCAGTGAGTCGGCTGTCCTGGGTAATGAGCAGTTCTTC
few	TRBJ2-7	.	TRBV4-1	CASSQDRGHEQYF	TGCGCCAGCAGCCAAGACAGGGGTCACGAGCAGTACTTC
many	TRBJ1-1	.	TRBV6-1	CASSLTHQANTEAFF	TGTGCCAGCAGCTTGACCCATCAGGCGAACACTGAAGCTTTCTTT
many	TRBJ2-2	.	TRBV19	CASSTSDMGTGELFF	TGTGCCAGTTCCACCTCCGATATGGGAACCGGGGAGCTGTTTTTT
.	TRBJ1-3	.	TRBV7-2	CASSLAGNTVYF	TGTGCCAGCAGCTTAGCTGGAAACACCGTATATTTT
many	TRBJ2-5	.	TRBV18	CASSPGPNRETQYF	TGTGCCAGCTCACCCGGACCCAATAGGGAGACCCAGTACTTC
many	TRBJ1-2	TRBD1	TRBV27	CASSQYSTGDYGYTF	TGTGCCAGCAGTCAGTACAGTACAGGGGACTATGGCTACACCTTC
.	TRBJ2-1	TRBD1	TRBV20-1	CSVGGQVF	TGCAGTGTAGGGGGCCAGGTCTTC
few	TRBJ2-6	TRBD1	TRBV20-1	CSGAGQGDSGANVLTF	TGCAGTGGGGCGGGACAGGGCGACTCTGGGGCCAACGTCCTGACTTTC
few	TRBJ1-1	TRBD1	TRBV4-1	CASSQRGQGTEAFF	TGCGCCAGCAGCCAGAGAGGACAGGGGACCGAAGCTTTCTTT
many	TRBJ2-3	TRBD2	TRBV10-3	CAISPPVTSGTSFTDTQYF	TGTGCCATCAGCCCCCCCGTGACTAGCGGTACCTCGTTCACAGATACGCAGTATTTT
many	TRBJ2-2	.	TRBV28	CASRVGSRELFF	TGTGCCAGCCGGGTCGGGAGCAGGGAGCTGTTTTTT
many	TRBJ2-5	.	TRBV24-1	CATSDLQRPRETQYF	TGTGCCACCAGTGATTTGCAGAGGCCGAGGGAGACCCAGTACTTC
many	TRBJ2-3	TRBD2	TRBV2	CAMGLAGPDTQYF	TGTGCCATGGGACTAGCGGGCCCCGATACGCAGTATTTT
many	TRBJ2-5	TRBD1	TRBV29-1	CSVSGTGWGETQYF	TGCAGCGTGTCCGGGACAGGGTGGGGGGAGACCCAGTACTTC
many	TRBJ2-3	TRBD2	TRBV2	CASNLAGEDTQYF	TGTGCCAGCAACCTAGCGGGGGAAGATACGCAGTATTTT
many	TRBJ2-5	TRBD2	TRBV7-3	CASSTGLVGETQYF	TGTGCCAGCAGCACCGGACTAGTGGGCGAGACCCAGTACTTC
many	TRBJ2-2	.	TRBV7-2	CASSARDPTSSGELFF	TGTGCCAGCAGCGCCCGGGACCCTACCTCCTCTGGGGAGCTGTTTTTT
many	TRBJ2-2	.	TRBV5-1	CASSTEDSTGELFF	TGCGCCAGCAGCACCGAGGACAGTACCGGGGAGCTGTTTTTT
many	TRBJ2-1	.	TRBV30	CAWTRDGAYNEQFF	TGTGCCTGGACCCGGGACGGAGCTTACAATGAGCAGTTCTTC
many	TRBJ2-7	TRBD2	TRBV29-1	CSVVAGPSSYEQYF	TGCAGCGTTGTAGCGGGACCGAGCTCCTACGAGCAGTACTTC
few	TRBJ2-5	.	TRBV20-1	CSAREWEEETQYF	TGCAGTGCTAGAGAATGGGAAGAAGAGACCCAGTACTTC
many	TRBJ2-7	.	TRBV2	CASSGFRTYEQYF	TGTGCCAGCAGTGGCTTTAGGACCTACGAGCAGTACTTC
many	TRBJ2-5	TRBD2	TRBV7-2	CASSYPGSGRRTQYF	TGTGCCAGCAGCTACCCGGGGAGCGGGAGGAGGACCCAGTACTTC
few	TRBJ2-2	.	TRBV11-2	CASSLEIPGTSIFTGELFF	TGTGCCAGCAGCTTAGAAATTCCTGGGACTTCCATTTTCACCGGGGAGCTGTTTTTT
many	TRBJ1-1	.	TRBV29-1	CSHKWGVEAFF	TGCAGCCACAAGTGGGGGGTTGAAGCTTTCTTT
few	TRBJ1-1	.	TRBV3-1	CASSQGKREVTEAFF	TGTGCCAGCAGCCAAGGAAAAAGGGAGGTCACTGAAGCTTTCTTT
many	TRBJ1-2	TRBD1	TRBV6-5	CASSYLRSQGALGYTF	TGTGCCAGCAGTTACCTCAGATCACAGGGGGCACTAGGCTACACCTTC
many	TRBJ2-2	TRBD2	TRBV19	CASRLAGITGELFF	TGTGCCAGTAGGCTAGCGGGAATCACCGGGGAGCTGTTTTTT
few	TRBJ1-1	.	TRBV12-3/TRBV12-4	CASSLWVEWNTEAFF	TGTGCCAGCAGTTTATGGGTGGAGTGGAACACTGAAGCTTTCTTT
many	TRBJ2-1	TRBD1	TRBV5-1	CASSRDSQDGDEQFF	TGCGCCAGCAGCCGGGACAGCCAAGATGGGGATGAGCAGTTCTTC
few	TRBJ2-7	.	TRBV30	CAWRGSPGPNYEQYF	TGTGCCTGGAGGGGGTCGCCCGGGCCGAACTACGAGCAGTACTTC
many	TRBJ2-1	TRBD2	TRBV12-3/TRBV12-4	CASSPDWASGREASYNEQFF	TGTGCCAGCAGTCCCGACTGGGCTAGCGGGAGGGAGGCGTCCTACAATGAGCAGTTCTTC
few	TRBJ1-4	.	TRBV19	CAEVEGRKLFF	TGTGCTGAGGTGGAGGGCCGAAAACTGTTTTTT
.	TRBJ1-2	TRBD1	TRBV6-1	CASSIQGARGYTF	TGTGCCAGCAGTATACAGGGGGCCCGGGGCTACACCTTC
.	TRBJ2-3	.	TRBV12-3/TRBV12-4	CASSYRRGADTQYF	TGTGCCAGCAGTTACAGGAGGGGGGCTGATACGCAGTATTTT
few	TRBJ2-1	TRBD2	TRBV13	CASSQPTIGLAGGWRNEQFF	TGTGCCAGCAGCCAGCCGACGATTGGACTAGCGGGAGGGTGGCGGAATGAGCAGTTCTTC
many	TRBJ2-5	TRBD1	TRBV12-3/TRBV12-4	CASTMTGGETQYF	TGTGCCAGCACCATGACAGGGGGGGAGACCCAGTACTTC